The 13 T cell receptor beta chains listed next were all sequenced from one sample in a study of PD-L1 blockade in urothelial cancer. The repertoire was sequenced with immunoSEQ multiplex PCR; TCRdb's copy has only in-frame clones and lacks some. The repertoire holds about 33,000 clones, 84% seen once, with approximately 15% in the top ten. The sample's time point: pretreatment peripheral blood. The specimen was PBMCs, collected around atezolizumab (anti-PD-L1) treatment. The origin of the receptors is a man aged 60 to 69 with urothelial cancer.

CDR3 in amino acids: CASSLTAALPTDTQYF. In DNA form, the CDR3 reads TGCGCCAGCAGCTTGACAGCGGCCCTTCCCACAGATACGCAGTATTTT. This chain joins TRBV5-1 and TRBJ2-3, with D possibly being TRBD2 (5 bases). CDR3 size: 16 residues. The ends were cut back, 1 base at V and 2 bases at J, with 14 bases in the middle. Germline V gene sequence: CDR1 SGHRS, CDR2 YFSETQ.

V and J are TRBV15 and TRBJ2-3, with 14 bases aligning to TRBD2. The CDR3 spans 17 residues. The junction had 0 bases not matched to a gene; V was cut back by 0 bases and J by 1 base. CDR1 and CDR2 (germline): LNHNV, YYDKDF (reference sequence). The CDR3 protein is CATSREGLAGGTDTQYF. DNA of the CDR3: TGTGCCACCAGCAGAGAGGGACTAGCGGGGGGCACAGATACGCAGTATTTT.

This clone was seen a single time. V and J are TRBV2 and TRBJ2-5; D remains unclear. The CDR3 is made up of 12 amino acids. Germline V gene sequence: CDR1 SNHLY, CDR2 FYNNEI. The ends were cut back, 8 bases at V and 1 base at J, with 8 bases in the middle. The CDR3 nucleotides are TGTGCCAGCGCGACAACCCAAGAGACCCAGTACTTC. Its translation: CASATTQETQYF.

The rearrangement joins TRBV7-3 to TRBJ1-2; tentative D call: TRBD1 (6 bases). The CDR3 totals 14 residues. V was pared by 5 bases and J by 4 bases, with 14 bases between. CDR1 and CDR2 from the germline V gene are SGHTA and FQGTGA. The CDR3 is CASSPGQSSYGYTF. The CDR3 DNA reads TGTGCCAGCAGCCCTGGACAGTCTAGCTATGGCTACACCTTC.

The chain carries TRBV23-1 and TRBJ2-7, with 10 bases aligning to TRBD1. TRBV23-1 belongs to the ORF category, with a function that is uncertain. The CDR3 runs to 13 residues. The ends lost 4 bases at V and 6 bases at J; junction bases unmatched: 3. The DNA of the CDR3 is TGCGCCAGCAGTCCCGGGACAGGGGTCGAGCAGTACTTC. Protein sequence: CASSPGTGVEQYF.

In this sample, this clone turned up a few times. The rearrangement joins TRBV10-2 to TRBJ2-2, with 7 bases aligning to TRBD2. The CDR3 has 14 residues. V lost 5 bases, J lost 6 bases, and 6 bases stayed unmatched. Germline assignment: CDR1 WSHSY and CDR2 SAAADI. The CDR3 loop is CASSPVGGAGELFF. The CDR3 DNA is TGCGCCAGCAGTCCAGTGGGAGGGGCCGGGGAGCTGTTTTTT.

The chain is built from TRBV7-2 and TRBJ1-2; D unclear. V lost 3 bases to trimming and J lost 0 bases, with 5 bases between them. This CDR3 region has 13 residues. The V gene's germline CDR1 is SGHTA and CDR2 FQGNSA. The DNA of the CDR3 is TGTGCCAGCAGCTTTGAGGCTAACTATGGCTACACCTTC. Protein sequence: CASSFEANYGYTF.

This clone was found a few times. This chain uses TRBV5-8 with TRBJ2-1, with 11 bases aligning to TRBD2. CDR3 length equals 16 residues. Germline trimming cut 4 bases from V and 3 bases from J; bases unmatched to any gene: 6. The germline CDR1 and CDR2 sequences are SGHTS and YDEGEE. CDR3 sequence reads: CASSPRGLADYNEQFF. The CDR3 DNA reads TGTGCCAGCAGCCCGAGGGGACTAGCGGACTACAATGAGCAGTTCTTC. The entire variable domain, with the rest obtained from reference TRBV5-8 and TRBJ2-1, is as follows: EAGVTQSPTHLIKTRGQQATLRCSPISGHTSVYWYQQALGLGLQFLLWYDEGEERNRGNFPPRFSGRQFPNYSSELNVNALELEDSALYLCASSPRGLADYNEQFFGPGTRLTVL.

The V and J genes are TRBV7-3 and TRBJ2-1, with D unresolved. V was shortened by 4 bases and J by 0 bases, with 10 bases between the two germline ends. Germline CDR1 is SGHTA and CDR2 is FQGTGA. The CDR3 consists of 15 residues. For the CDR3, the DNA is TGTGCCAGCAGCTCCCTTATGAGCTCCTACAATGAGCAGTTCTTC. It yields the protein CASSSLMSSYNEQFF.

The chain joins TRBV23-1 to TRBJ1-4; no firm D call. TRBV23-1 is an ORF, with its function uncertain. V was clipped by 0 bases and J by 2 bases, with 13 bases between them. The CDR3 has 17 amino acids. The CDR3 nucleotides read TGCGCCAGCAGTCAATCGGGGAGGACGTCGACTAATGAAAAACTGTTTTTT. The encoded protein is CASSQSGRTSTNEKLFF.

This clone was seen a few times. The rearrangement uses TRBV7-8 and TRBJ1-4; 7 bases map to TRBD1. Germline trimming cut 5 bases from V and 8 bases from J; bases unmatched to any gene: 14. The CDR3 runs 16 residues. Germline CDR1 and CDR2: SGHVS and FQNEAQ. The CDR3 protein is CASSPDRVGLFEKLFF. CDR3 in DNA: TGTGCCAGCAGCCCCGACAGGGTAGGACTGTTCGAAAAACTGTTTTTT.

The rearrangement joins TRBV2 to TRBJ1-1; maybe TRBD1 (6 bases). The CDR3 is 14 amino acids. CDR1 and CDR2 from the germline V gene are SNHLY and FYNNEI. Trimming left V 8 bases short and J 5 bases short, with 18 bases between. The CDR3 protein is CASREEARGTEAFF. DNA of the CDR3: TGTGCCAGCCGGGAGGAGGCCAGGGGAACTGAAGCTTTCTTT.

The chain combines TRBV7-6 with TRBJ2-1, with D uncertain. The CDR3 is made up of 13 amino acids. V gave up 1 base and J gave up 8 bases, with 9 bases separating them. Germline V CDR1 and CDR2: SGHVS, FNYEAQ. The CDR3 sequence is CASSLDFSDEQFF. The CDR3 nucleotides are TGTGCCAGCAGCTTAGACTTTTCTGATGAGCAGTTCTTC.